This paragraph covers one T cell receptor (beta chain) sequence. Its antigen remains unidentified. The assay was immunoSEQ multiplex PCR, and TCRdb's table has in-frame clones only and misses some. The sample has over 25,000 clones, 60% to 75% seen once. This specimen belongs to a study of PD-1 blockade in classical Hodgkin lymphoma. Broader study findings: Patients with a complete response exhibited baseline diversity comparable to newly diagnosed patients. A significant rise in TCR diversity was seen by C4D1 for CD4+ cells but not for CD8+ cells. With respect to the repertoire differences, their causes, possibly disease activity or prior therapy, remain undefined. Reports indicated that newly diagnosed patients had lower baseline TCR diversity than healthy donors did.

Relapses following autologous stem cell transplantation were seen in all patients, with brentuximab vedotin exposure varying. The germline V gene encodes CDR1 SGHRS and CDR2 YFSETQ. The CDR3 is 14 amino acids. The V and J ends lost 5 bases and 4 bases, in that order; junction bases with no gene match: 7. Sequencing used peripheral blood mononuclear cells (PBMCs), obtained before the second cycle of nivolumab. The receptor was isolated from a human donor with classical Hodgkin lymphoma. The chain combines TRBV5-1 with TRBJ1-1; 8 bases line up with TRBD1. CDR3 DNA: TGCGCCAGCAGGCCGGACAGGGAGGGCACTGAAGCTTTCTTT. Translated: CASRPDREGTEAFF.